The TCR beta chain described here comes from a study of post-analysis software for immune sequencing data. Study in general: Patients with relapsing-remitting, secondary progressive and progressive-relapsing multiple sclerosis courses were all represented.

About this clonotype itself: Its antigen is not identified.

There are 15 residues in the CDR3. V was cut by 5 bases and J by 9 bases, with 20 bases left in between. Germline V gene data show CDR1 as SGHNT and CDR2 as YENEEA. Carried by the TCR beta cDNA libraries were unique molecular identifiers. Input populations of about 1 to 11 million T cells gave rise to roughly 500,000 cDNA molecules. TCRdb re-analysed the PCR reads in MiXCR, keeping a single row per CDR3 protein. The sample records about half a million distinct CDR3 sequences, 30% to 40% being singletons. Points from the study as a whole: Multiple sclerosis was associated with a significant reduction in normalized Chao1 diversity relative to controls. In patients, TRBV5-6, TRBV5-1 and TRBV20-1 belonged to five TRBV segments found more frequently than in controls. Clustering by F measure revealed strong co-clustering among samples prepared together in one batch.

The chain carries TRBV11-3 and TRBJ2-1; D assignment may be TRBD1 or TRBD2 (5 bases each). This TCR was sampled from a girl between 2 and 17 years old with multiple sclerosis. The sequenced sample consisted of blood. The CDR3 DNA follows: TGTGCCAGCAGCCAACTGGGGGTCATAGAAAGTGAGCAGTTCTTC. It encodes CASSQLGVIESEQFF.